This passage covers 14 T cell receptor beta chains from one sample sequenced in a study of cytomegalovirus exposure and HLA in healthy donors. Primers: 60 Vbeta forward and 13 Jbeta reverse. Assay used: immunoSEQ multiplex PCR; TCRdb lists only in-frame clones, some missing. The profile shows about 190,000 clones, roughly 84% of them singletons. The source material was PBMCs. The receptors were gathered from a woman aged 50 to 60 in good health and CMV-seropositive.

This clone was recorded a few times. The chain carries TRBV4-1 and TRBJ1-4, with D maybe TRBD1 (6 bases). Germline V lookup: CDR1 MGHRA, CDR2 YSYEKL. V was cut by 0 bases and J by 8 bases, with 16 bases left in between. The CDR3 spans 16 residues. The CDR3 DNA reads TGCGCCAGCAGCCAAGATCCCCTTAACAGGGAAGAAAAACTGTTTTTT. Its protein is CASSQDPLNREEKLFF.

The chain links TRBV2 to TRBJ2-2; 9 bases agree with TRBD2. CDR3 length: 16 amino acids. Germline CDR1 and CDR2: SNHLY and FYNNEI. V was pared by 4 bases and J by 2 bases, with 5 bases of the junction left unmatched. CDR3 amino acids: CASSVQRGANTGELFF. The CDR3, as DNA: TGTGCCAGCAGTGTCCAGCGGGGGGCTAACACCGGGGAGCTGTTTTTT.

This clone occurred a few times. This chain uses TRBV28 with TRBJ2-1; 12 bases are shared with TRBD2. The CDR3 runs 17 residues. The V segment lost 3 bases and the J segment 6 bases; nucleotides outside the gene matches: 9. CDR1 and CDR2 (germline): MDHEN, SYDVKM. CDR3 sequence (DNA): TGTGCCAGCAGTTTCTGGCTAGCGGGGGGGCCGGGCAATGAGCAGTTCTTC. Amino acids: CASSFWLAGGPGNEQFF.

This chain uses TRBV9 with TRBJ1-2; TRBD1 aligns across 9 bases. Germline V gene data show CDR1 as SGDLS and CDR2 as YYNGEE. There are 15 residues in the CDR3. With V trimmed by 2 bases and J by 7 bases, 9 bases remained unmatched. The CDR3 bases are TGTGCCAGCAGCGTCACTGACAGGGGGAATGGTGGCTACACCTTC. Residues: CASSVTDRGNGGYTF.

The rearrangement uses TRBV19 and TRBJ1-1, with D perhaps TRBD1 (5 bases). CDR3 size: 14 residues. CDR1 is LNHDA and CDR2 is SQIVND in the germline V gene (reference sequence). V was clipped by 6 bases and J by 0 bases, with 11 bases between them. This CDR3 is CASRPQEMNTEAFF. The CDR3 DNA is TGTGCCAGTAGGCCACAGGAGATGAACACTGAAGCTTTCTTT.

CDR3 protein: CASSQLASGGLQYEQYF. In DNA, the CDR3 is TGTGCCAGCAGCCAATTGGCTAGCGGGGGGCTGCAATACGAGCAGTACTTC. This chain connects TRBV4-2 to TRBJ2-7; 11 nucleotides align to TRBD2. In germline, CDR1 is LGHNA, CDR2 YNFKEQ. The ends lost 2 bases at V and 4 bases at J; junction bases unmatched: 10. The CDR3 has 17 amino acids.

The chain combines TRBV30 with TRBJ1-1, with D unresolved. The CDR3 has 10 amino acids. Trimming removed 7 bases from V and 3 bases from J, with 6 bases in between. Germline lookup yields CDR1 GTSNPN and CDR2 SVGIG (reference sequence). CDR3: CASVDTEAFF. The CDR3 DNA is TGTGCCTCCGTAGACACTGAAGCTTTCTTT.

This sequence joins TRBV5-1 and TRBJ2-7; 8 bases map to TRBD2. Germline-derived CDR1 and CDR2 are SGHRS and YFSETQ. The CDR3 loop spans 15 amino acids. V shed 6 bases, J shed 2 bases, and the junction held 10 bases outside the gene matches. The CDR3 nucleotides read TGCGCCAGCACCCTAAGCGGGGGCCTACCCTACGAGCAGTACTTC. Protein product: CASTLSGGLPYEQYF.

The CDR3 region has the DNA TGTGCCAGCACTCAGTCCTTGAGGGAGCAGTACTTC. Protein sequence: CASTQSLREQYF. The J gene is TRBJ2-7, the V gene TRBV6-1, with D unresolved. Per germline, CDR1 MNHNS and CDR2 SASEGT. The germline V and J ends were trimmed by 7 bases and 7 bases, with 14 bases remaining between them. This CDR3 is built from 12 residues.

In DNA, the CDR3 is TGTGCCAGCAGCCGTCTGATCCCGATTTCACTGGATACGCAGTATTTT. Amino acids: CASSRLIPISLDTQYF. This rearrangement joins TRBV5-6 to TRBJ2-3, with D unresolved. There are 16 residues in the CDR3. V gave up 4 bases and J gave up 6 bases, with 21 bases separating them. Per germline, CDR1 SGHDT and CDR2 YYEEEE.

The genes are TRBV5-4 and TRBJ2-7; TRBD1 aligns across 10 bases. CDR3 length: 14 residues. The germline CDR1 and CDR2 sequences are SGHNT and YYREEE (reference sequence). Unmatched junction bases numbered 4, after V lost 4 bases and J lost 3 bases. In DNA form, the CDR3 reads TGTGCCAGCAGCCGGACAGGGGGAGGCTACGAGCAGTACTTC. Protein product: CASSRTGGGYEQYF.

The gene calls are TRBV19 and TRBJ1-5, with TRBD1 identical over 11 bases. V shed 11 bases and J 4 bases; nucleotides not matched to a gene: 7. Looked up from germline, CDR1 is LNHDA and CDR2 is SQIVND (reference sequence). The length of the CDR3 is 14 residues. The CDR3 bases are TGTGCCTGCACCGGGACAGGGGGTAATCAGCCCCAGCATTTT. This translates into CACTGTGGNQPQHF.

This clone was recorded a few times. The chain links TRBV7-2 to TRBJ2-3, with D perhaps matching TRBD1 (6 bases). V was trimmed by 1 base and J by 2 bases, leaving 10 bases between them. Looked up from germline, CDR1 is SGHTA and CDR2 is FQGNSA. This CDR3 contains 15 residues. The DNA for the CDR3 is TGTGCCAGCAGCTTAGGACAGGCCTCCACAGATACGCAGTATTTT. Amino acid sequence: CASSLGQASTDTQYF. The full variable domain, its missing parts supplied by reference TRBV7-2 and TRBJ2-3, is GAGVSQSPSNKVTEKGKDVELRCDPISGHTALYWYRQSLGQGLEFLIYFQGNSAPDKSGLPSDRFSAERTGGSVSTLTIQRTQQEDSAVYLCASSLGQASTDTQYFGPGTRLTVL.

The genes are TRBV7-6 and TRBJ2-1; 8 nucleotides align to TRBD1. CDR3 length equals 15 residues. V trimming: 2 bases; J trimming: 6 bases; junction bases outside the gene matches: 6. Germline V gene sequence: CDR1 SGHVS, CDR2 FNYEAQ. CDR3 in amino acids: CASSLLGQGVNEQFF. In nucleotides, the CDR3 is TGTGCCAGCAGCTTACTAGGACAGGGTGTCAATGAGCAGTTCTTC.